Below, one T cell receptor beta chain is given with its context. Its antigen remains unidentified. The table came from immunoSEQ multiplex PCR; TCRdb's copy has only in-frame clones and leaves some out. The sample includes 55,000 to 85,000 clones, 88% seen only once; the top ten take 3.5% to 4.5%. CDR1 and CDR2 (germline): MGHRA, YSYEKL. CDR3 length equals 14 residues. Trimming stripped 5 bases from V and 0 bases from J, with 9 bases between. This record belongs to a study of chemoradiotherapy in HPV16-positive cancers. Study-wide context: A couple of HPV16-positive patients' cells yielded candidate HPV-specific clones and common motifs.

Study-level results: Only a couple of HPV16-positive patients supplied the functional HPV-specificity definition. For HPV16-positive patients, expanding HPV-responsive T cells associated with longer recurrence-free survival.

Repertoires were sampled repeatedly during chemoradiotherapy. This receptor was taken from a human donor with HPV-associated anogenital cancer. This specimen was blood, taken from a patient who underwent chemoradiotherapy. V usage is TRBV4-1 and J usage is TRBJ2-3, with D unresolved. CDR3 in amino acids: CASSGESSTDTQYF. CDR3 bases: TGCGCCAGCAGCGGAGAATCTAGCACAGATACGCAGTATTTT.